This T cell receptor beta chain comes out of a study of T cells in Graves' hyperthyroidism and ophthalmopathy. What was amplified from RNA transcripts were TCR beta CDR3 regions. With the HTBI primer set, the TCR CDR3 went through a first round of RT-PCR. TCRdb re-analysed the multiplex PCR reads in MiXCR, keeping a single row per CDR3 protein. Of more than 250,000 distinct CDR3 sequences in the sample, approximately 14% were seen once. Study results and limitations: Most expanded thyroid clonotypes above 0.001 also appeared in blood.

This clonotype was seen ten or more times. Antigen unknown. The sample taken for sequencing was blood. The source of this sequence is a woman between 50 and 59 years old with Graves' hyperthyroidism that later progressed to Graves' ophthalmopathy.

CDR3 sequence reads: CASSRVGVAKNIQYF. The CDR3 coding sequence is TGTGCCAGCAGTCGCGTCGGAGTAGCCAAAAACATTCAGTACTTC. The chain uses TRBV28 and TRBJ2-4; D call uncertain. There are 15 residues in the CDR3. V was cut by 5 bases and J by 0 bases, with 11 bases left in between. In germline, CDR1 is MDHEN, CDR2 SYDVKM.